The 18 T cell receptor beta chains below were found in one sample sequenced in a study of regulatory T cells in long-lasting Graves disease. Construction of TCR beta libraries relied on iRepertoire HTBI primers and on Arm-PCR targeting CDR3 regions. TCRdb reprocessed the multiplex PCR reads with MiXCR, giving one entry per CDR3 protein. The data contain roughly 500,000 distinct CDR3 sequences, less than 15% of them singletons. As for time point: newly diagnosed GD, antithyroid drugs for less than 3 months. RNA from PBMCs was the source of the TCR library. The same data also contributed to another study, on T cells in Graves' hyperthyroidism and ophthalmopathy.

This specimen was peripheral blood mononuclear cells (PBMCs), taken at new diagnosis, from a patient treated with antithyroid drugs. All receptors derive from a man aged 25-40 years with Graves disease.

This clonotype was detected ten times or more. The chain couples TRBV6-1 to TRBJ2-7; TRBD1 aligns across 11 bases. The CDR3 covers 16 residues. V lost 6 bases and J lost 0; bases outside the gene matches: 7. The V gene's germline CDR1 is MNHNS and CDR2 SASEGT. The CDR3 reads CASRPPGQGVSYEQYF. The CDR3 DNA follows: TGTGCCAGCAGGCCTCCGGGACAGGGGGTCTCCTACGAGCAGTACTTC.

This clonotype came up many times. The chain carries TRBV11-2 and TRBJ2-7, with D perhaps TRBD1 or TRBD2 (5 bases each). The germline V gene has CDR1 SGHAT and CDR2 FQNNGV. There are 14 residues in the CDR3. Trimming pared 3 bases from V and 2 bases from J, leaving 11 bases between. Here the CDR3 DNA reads TGTGCCAGCAGCTTTGGGACGGGCCCCTACGAGCAGTACTTC. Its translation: CASSFGTGPYEQYF.

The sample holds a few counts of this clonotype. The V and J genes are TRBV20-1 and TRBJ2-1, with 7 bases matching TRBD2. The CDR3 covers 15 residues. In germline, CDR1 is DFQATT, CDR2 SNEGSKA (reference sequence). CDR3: CSLRRGGVVYNEQFF. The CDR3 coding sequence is TGCAGCCTTCGTCGCGGGGGAGTGGTGTACAATGAGCAGTTCTTC.

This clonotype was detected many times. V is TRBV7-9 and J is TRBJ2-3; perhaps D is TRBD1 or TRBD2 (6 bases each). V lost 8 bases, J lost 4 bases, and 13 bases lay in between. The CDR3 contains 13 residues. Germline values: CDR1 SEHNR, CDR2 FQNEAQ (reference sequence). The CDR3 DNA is TGTGCCAGCGGTTCCGGGGGCGCAGATACGCAGTATTTT. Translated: CASGSGGADTQYF.

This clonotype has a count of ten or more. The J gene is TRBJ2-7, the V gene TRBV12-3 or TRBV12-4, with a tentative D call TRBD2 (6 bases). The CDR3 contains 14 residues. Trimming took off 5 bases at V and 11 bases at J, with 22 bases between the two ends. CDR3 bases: TGTGCCAGCAGTCATCCCATTGCGGGACTGCCGAAGTACTTC. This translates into CASSHPIAGLPKYF.

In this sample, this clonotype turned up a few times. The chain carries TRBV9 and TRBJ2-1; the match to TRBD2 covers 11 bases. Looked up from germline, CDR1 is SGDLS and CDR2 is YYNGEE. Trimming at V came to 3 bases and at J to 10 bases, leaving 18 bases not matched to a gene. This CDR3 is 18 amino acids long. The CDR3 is CASSAQNPGLAVRGEQFF. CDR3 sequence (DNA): TGTGCCAGCAGCGCCCAAAACCCGGGACTAGCGGTCCGCGGGGAGCAGTTCTTC.

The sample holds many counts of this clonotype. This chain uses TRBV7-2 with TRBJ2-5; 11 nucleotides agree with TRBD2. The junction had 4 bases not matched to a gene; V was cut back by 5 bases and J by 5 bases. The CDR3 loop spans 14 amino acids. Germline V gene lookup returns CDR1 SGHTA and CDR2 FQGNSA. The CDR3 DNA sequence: TGTGCCAGCAGCCCTAGCGGGAGGTGGGAGACCCAGTACTTC. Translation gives CASSPSGRWETQYF.

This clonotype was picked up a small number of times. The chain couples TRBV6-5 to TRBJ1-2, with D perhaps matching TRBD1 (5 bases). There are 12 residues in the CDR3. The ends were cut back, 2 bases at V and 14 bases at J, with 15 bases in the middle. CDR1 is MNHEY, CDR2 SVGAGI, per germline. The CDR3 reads CASSYEQVHQTF. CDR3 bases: TGTGCCAGCAGTTACGAACAGGTTCATCAAACCTTC.

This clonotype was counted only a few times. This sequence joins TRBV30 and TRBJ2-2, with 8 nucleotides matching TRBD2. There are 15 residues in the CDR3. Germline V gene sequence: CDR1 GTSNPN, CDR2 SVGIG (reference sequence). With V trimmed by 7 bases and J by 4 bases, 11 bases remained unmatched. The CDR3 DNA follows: TGTGCCTCCCCCCCGGGACTAGGGGTCACCGGGGAGCTGTTTTTT. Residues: CASPPGLGVTGELFF.

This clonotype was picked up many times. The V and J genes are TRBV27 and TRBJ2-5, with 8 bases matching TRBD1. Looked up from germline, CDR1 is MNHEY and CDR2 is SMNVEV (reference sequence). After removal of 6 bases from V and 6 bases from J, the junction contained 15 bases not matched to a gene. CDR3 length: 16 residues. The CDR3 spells CASSPLGQVNMQTQYF. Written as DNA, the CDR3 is TGTGCCAGCAGCCCCTTGGGACAGGTTAATATGCAGACCCAGTACTTC.

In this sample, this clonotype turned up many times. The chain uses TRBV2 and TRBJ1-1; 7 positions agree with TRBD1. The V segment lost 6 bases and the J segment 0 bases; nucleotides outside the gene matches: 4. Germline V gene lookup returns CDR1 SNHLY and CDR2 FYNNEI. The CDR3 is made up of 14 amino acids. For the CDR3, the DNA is TGTGCCAGCAGCGGTGGGACAGTGAACACTGAAGCTTTCTTT. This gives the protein CASSGGTVNTEAFF.

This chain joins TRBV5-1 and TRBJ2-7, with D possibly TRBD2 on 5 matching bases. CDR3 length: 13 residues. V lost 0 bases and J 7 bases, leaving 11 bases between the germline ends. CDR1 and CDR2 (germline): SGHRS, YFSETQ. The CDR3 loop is CASSLAATTEQYF. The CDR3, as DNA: TGCGCCAGCAGCTTGGCTGCGACTACGGAGCAGTACTTC.

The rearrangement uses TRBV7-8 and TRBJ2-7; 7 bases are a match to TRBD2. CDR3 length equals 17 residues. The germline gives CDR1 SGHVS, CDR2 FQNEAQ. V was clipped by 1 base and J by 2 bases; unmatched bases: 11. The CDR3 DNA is TGTGCCAGCAGCTTAGTCCCCCGTGTGGCGGGAGCCTACGAGCAGTACTTC. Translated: CASSLVPRVAGAYEQYF.

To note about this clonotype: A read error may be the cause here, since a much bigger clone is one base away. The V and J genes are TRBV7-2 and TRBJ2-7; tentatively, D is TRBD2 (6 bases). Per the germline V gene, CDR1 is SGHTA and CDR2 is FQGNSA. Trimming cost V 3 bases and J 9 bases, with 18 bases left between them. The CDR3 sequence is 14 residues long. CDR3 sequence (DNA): TGTGCCAGCAGCTTGTACGGAGGGGTACGGGTGCAGTACTTC. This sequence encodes CASSLYGGVRVQYF.

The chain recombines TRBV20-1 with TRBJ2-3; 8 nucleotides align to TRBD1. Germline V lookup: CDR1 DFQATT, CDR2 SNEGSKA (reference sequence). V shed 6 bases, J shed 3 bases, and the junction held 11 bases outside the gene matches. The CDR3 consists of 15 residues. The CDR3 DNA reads TGCAGTGCCAACTCCGGGACAGGAGCAACAGATACGCAGTATTTT. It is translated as CSANSGTGATDTQYF.

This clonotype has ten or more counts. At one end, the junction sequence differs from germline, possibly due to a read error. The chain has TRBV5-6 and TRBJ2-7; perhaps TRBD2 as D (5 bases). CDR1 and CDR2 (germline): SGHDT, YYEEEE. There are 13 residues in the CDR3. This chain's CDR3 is CASSFDQGSSILF. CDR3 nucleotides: TGTGCCAGCAGCTTCGATCAAGGGAGTAGCATCCTCTTC.

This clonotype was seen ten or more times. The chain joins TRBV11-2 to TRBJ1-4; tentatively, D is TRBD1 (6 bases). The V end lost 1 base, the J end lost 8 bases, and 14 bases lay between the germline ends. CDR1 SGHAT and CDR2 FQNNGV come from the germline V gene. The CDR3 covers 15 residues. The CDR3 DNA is TGTGCCAGCAGCTTAGTCGGCAGGGGATTCGAAAAACTGTTTTTT. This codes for CASSLVGRGFEKLFF.

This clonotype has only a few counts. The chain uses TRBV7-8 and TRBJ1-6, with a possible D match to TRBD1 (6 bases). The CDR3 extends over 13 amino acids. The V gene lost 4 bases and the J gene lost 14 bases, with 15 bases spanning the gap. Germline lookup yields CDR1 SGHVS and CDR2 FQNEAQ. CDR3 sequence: CASSSRGVGTLHF. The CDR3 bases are TGTGCCAGCAGCTCAAGGGGGGTAGGGACCCTCCACTTT.